The next 4 T cell receptor beta chains were all read from a single sample in a study of regulatory T cells in long-lasting Graves disease. Sequencing libraries for TCR beta were prepared with iRepertoire HTBI primers and Arm-PCR of CDR3 regions. TCRdb re-called the multiplex PCR reads through MiXCR, storing one row per CDR3 protein. The sample lists around 300,000 distinct CDR3 sequences, around 21% occurring once. Time point indicated: persistent/refractory GD, antithyroid drugs over 5 years with positive TRAb. Scientists built the TCR library using RNA that was extracted from PBMCs. The material was peripheral blood mononuclear cells (PBMCs), obtained when the disease was refractory, from a patient treated with antithyroid drugs. These receptors all stem from a female donor with Graves disease.

This clonotype appeared many times. The chain uses TRBV28 and TRBJ2-7, with no clear D. V dropped 5 bases and J dropped 6 bases, with 14 bases sitting between them. CDR1 and CDR2 (germline): MDHEN, SYDVKM. The CDR3 runs 13 residues. DNA for the CDR3: TGTGCCAGCAGTCGAGGACCTCCACCCGAGCAGTACTTC. This encodes CASSRGPPPEQYF.

Note on this clonotype: A much larger clone is a single base away; this may be a read error. Since the CDR3 does not end with the conserved phenylalanine or tryptophan, this likely comes from a read error. The V call is TRBV27, the J call TRBJ1-1; D possibly corresponds to TRBD1 (5 bases). Germline assignment: CDR1 MNHEY and CDR2 SMNVEV (reference sequence). V lost 5 bases, J lost 2 bases, and 12 bases lay in between. The CDR3 covers 14 residues. The CDR3 nucleotides read TGTGCCAGCAGTACTGTGGGACCTAACACTGAAGCTTTCCTT. This encodes CASSTVGPNTEAFL.

Regarding this clonotype: At one boundary the junction diverges from the germline segment, which might be a read error. The V gene is TRBV18, the J gene TRBJ2-2; D may be TRBD2 (6 bases). CDR1 and CDR2 (germline): KGHSH, LQKENI. The CDR3 runs to 13 residues. Written as DNA, the CDR3 is TGTGCCAGCCGGTGGGGAGACACCGGGGGGCTGTTTTTT. Translation: CASRWGDTGGLFF.

About this clonotype: Possible read error: a much larger clone is one base away. The chain has TRBV12-3 or TRBV12-4 and TRBJ1-2; weak D call: TRBD1 (6 bases). Between the trimmed V and J ends, which lost 5 bases and 13 bases, there was a span of 20 bases. The length of the CDR3 is 13 residues. The CDR3 nucleotides read TGTGCCAGCAGTATTCAGGGGCCGCAAGACTGCACCTTC. Translation gives CASSIQGPQDCTF.